The clone carrying this T cell receptor (beta chain) came up a few times. The antigen remains unidentified. Primers: 60 Vbeta forward and 13 Jbeta reverse. Sequenced by immunoSEQ multiplex PCR; TCRdb stores in-frame clones only, minus some. This table holds almost 200,000 clones, roughly 77% found once. Germline CDR1 SGDLS, CDR2 YYNGEE. Germline trimming cut 3 bases from V and 4 bases from J; bases unmatched to any gene: 9. This CDR3 contains 16 residues. This entry belongs to a study of cytomegalovirus exposure and HLA in healthy donors. Whole-study findings and limits: A later analysis linked a missense DCLRE1C variant to TCR beta V- and J-gene trimming. Reported findings show TCR beta sequences accurately forecast HLA-A and HLA-B alleles in most subjects.

The TCR originated in a male donor in good health and CMV-seropositive. The chain links TRBV9 to TRBJ2-1; 8 bases are shared with TRBD2. Specimen: PBMCs. This chain's CDR3 is CASSDKAGAGYNEQFF. The CDR3 DNA reads as TGTGCCAGCAGCGACAAAGCGGGAGCCGGATACAATGAGCAGTTCTTC.